A single T cell receptor beta chain is shown here with its context. Its antigen is unidentified. This specimen belongs to a study of shared clonotypes between healthy human individuals. In the study overall: Used for every donor were three CD4 naive, three CD4 memory, two CD8 naive and one CD8 memory plate. Study-wide results and caveats: Donors were few, which limited the genetic and exposure-history diversity represented.

The length of the CDR3 is 15 residues. V shed 0 bases and J shed 5 bases, with 14 bases lying between them. Germline V CDR1 and CDR2: SGHTA, FQGTGA. Data came from immunoSEQ multiplex PCR; TCRdb stores just in-frame clones and leaves some out. In the table there are 2 million to 2.5 million clones, 85% to 95% of which are singletons. Every donor, a Caucasian adult, lived in Nashville, Tennessee. This chain joins TRBV7-3 and TRBJ2-7; perhaps TRBD1 as D (8 bases). Sample: naive CD4+ T cells from PBMCs. As to subset: CD45RA+ positively selected. The receptor comes from a man in his late teens or twenties in good health. Some clones in this sample may be carry-over from other donors' samples. The CDR3 DNA is TGTGCCAGCAGCTTAACTGGACAGGGAGGGGACGAGCAGTACTTC. Its protein product is CASSLTGQGGDEQYF.